The clone carrying this T cell receptor (beta chain) was observed a single time. This CDR3 is built from 12 residues. Germline V gene data show CDR1 as SNHLY and CDR2 as FYNNEI. The germline V and J ends were trimmed by 6 bases and 4 bases, with 8 bases remaining between them. This record belongs to a study of CD8+ T cells in alopecia areata. Indicated treatment: oral pan-JAK inhibitor, 5-10 mg twice daily. Peripheral blood, together with lesional scalp punch biopsies, was collected from alopecia areata patients. Sequencing used cDNA as its template, made by extracting RNA and reverse transcribing it. Method: immunoSEQ multiplex PCR; TCRdb's copy keeps in-frame clones and lacks some. There are about 210,000 clones in the sample; 35% to 40% occur only once, and around 0.48% lies in the top ten.

The chain uses TRBV2 and TRBJ2-3; D possibly corresponds to TRBD2 (5 bases). This sequence originates from a human donor with alopecia areata. This specimen was CD4+ T cells sorted from blood, taken at approximately week 30, from a patient treated with tofacitinib. The CDR3 spells CASRRGSDTQYF. The CDR3 nucleotides read TGTGCCAGCAGAAGAGGGTCAGATACGCAGTATTTT.